These 9 T cell receptor beta chains were all obtained from the same sample, sequenced in a study of T cells after yellow fever vaccination. TCRdb ran MiXCR on the 5' RACE reads and lists one entry per CDR3 protein. The sample holds 300,000 to 350,000 distinct CDR3 sequences, almost 4% seen once. Sequences were derived from PBMCs, sampled 5 days after the yellow fever booster vaccination. The origin of the receptors is a man aged 18 to 29 who received the YFV17D yellow fever vaccine.

The J gene is TRBJ2-7, the V gene TRBV7-8; the D is unclear. V lost 5 bases and J 4 bases, leaving 18 bases between the germline ends. There are 15 residues in the CDR3. Germline V gene sequence: CDR1 SGHVS, CDR2 FQNEAQ. The CDR3: CASSLGDPPRYEQYV. The CDR3 nucleotides are TGTGCCAGCAGCCTTGGCGACCCCCCGAGGTACGAGCAGTACGTC.

This clonotype was seen many times. CDR3 sequence (DNA): TGCGCCAGCAGCTTGGCCAGGGCCGACGGCTACACCTTC. This sequence encodes CASSLARADGYTF. This sequence joins TRBV5-1 and TRBJ1-2; weak D call: TRBD1 (5 bases). With 0 bases removed from V and 8 bases from J, the gap between germline ends came to 11 bases. This CDR3 has 13 amino acids. The germline V gene encodes CDR1 SGHRS and CDR2 YFSETQ. Variable domain in full (rest from reference TRBV5-1 and TRBJ1-2): KAGVTQTPRYLIKTRGQQVTLSCSPISGHRSVSWYQQTPGQGLQFLFEYFSETQRNKGNFPGRFSGRQFSNSRSEMNVSTLELGDSALYLCASSLARADGYTFGSGTRLTVV.

The chain recombines TRBV29-1 with TRBJ2-3; D is unclear. Germline V gene sequence: CDR1 SQVTM, CDR2 ANQGSEA. V lost 3 bases and J 6 bases, leaving 4 bases between the germline ends. The CDR3 covers 10 residues. The CDR3 nucleotides read TGCAGCGTTGAGAGGGATACGCAGTATTTT. As protein: CSVERDTQYF.

This clonotype was counted at least ten times. V and J are TRBV20-1 and TRBJ2-3; 7 bases are shared with TRBD2. This CDR3 region has 14 residues. J gave up 2 bases and V 4 bases, and 6 bases lay outside the gene matches. The germline V gene has CDR1 DFQATT and CDR2 SNEGSKA (reference sequence). The CDR3 bases are TGCAGTGCTACGTGGGGGGGGAACACAGATACGCAGTATTTT. It specifies CSATWGGNTDTQYF.

The J gene is TRBJ2-3, the V gene TRBV7-2, with D hard to call. CDR1 and CDR2 from the germline V gene are SGHTA and FQGNSA. Between the trimmed V and J ends, which lost 8 bases and 2 bases, there was a span of 8 bases. The CDR3 runs 12 residues. The CDR3 nucleotides are TGTGCCAGCGCCCCCACCACAGATACGCAGTATTTT. Protein product: CASAPTTDTQYF. The full variable domain, with the rest looked up from reference TRBV7-2 and TRBJ2-3, is GAGVSQSPSNKVTEKGKDVELRCDPISGHTALYWYRQSLGQGLEFLIYFQGNSAPDKSGLPSDRFSAERTGGSVSTLTIQRTQQEDSAVYLCASAPTTDTQYFGPGTRLTVL.

In this sample, this clonotype turned up many times. The chain carries TRBV4-3 and TRBJ2-1; 8 positions agree with TRBD1. This CDR3 comprises 17 residues. Germline V CDR1 and CDR2: LGHNA, YSLEER. V dropped 3 bases and J dropped 3; count of bases not matched to a gene: 10. The CDR3 nucleotides are TGCGCCAGCAGCCAGGGGACAGGAATAGACGTCTACAATGAGCAGTTCTTC. This translates into CASSQGTGIDVYNEQFF.

The sample holds many counts of this clonotype. The V and J genes are TRBV7-6 and TRBJ2-5; tentatively, D is TRBD1 (5 bases). V lost 7 bases and J lost 2, with 14 bases in between. This CDR3 spans 14 amino acids. Germline loops: CDR1 SGHVS, CDR2 FNYEAQ. The CDR3 here is CASTPWAGQETQYF. CDR3 coding DNA: TGTGCCAGCACCCCGTGGGCAGGGCAAGAGACCCAGTACTTC.

The V call is TRBV6-5, the J call TRBJ2-5; TRBD1 might be the D (5 bases). The V gene's germline CDR1 is MNHEY and CDR2 SVGAGI. The CDR3 consists of 16 residues. The V end was cut by 5 bases, the J end by 0 bases, with 16 bases between. The CDR3 region is CASSRIGHLYQETQYF. The CDR3, as DNA: TGTGCCAGCAGTAGAATCGGACACCTTTACCAAGAGACCCAGTACTTC.

This clonotype has at least ten counts. The CDR3 is CASSLSLRVERRSNTEAFF. The DNA for the CDR3 is TGCGCCAGCAGCTTAAGTTTGCGGGTGGAGCGACGGTCGAACACTGAAGCTTTCTTT. The chain couples TRBV5-1 to TRBJ1-1; no definite D call. Trimming took off 2 bases at V and 1 base at J, with 24 bases between the two ends. The CDR3 is 19 amino acids. Germline assignment: CDR1 SGHRS and CDR2 YFSETQ.